A selection of T cell receptor beta chains follows, all from one sample in a study of blood T cells in healthy people across ages. TCRdb processed the 5' RACE reads anew with MiXCR; each CDR3 protein has one entry. The table shows about 650,000 distinct CDR3 sequences, with about a third occurring only once. The source material was blood. The receptors were sampled from a woman aged 80 or over in good health. The CDR3 runs from the conserved cysteine through the conserved F or W. Each record gives: J gene, V gene, D gene, CDR3 length, clone size, CDR3 protein, CDR3 DNA. A D gene is named only where the DNA matches it firmly. Size is omitted from some rows. Given values are once, few, many or a class for expanded clones.

>TRBJ2-1|TRBV7-9|-|15|many
CASTDTGLPVDEQFF
TGTGCCAGCACCGATACGGGACTCCCGGTGGATGAGCAGTTCTTC
>TRBJ1-6|TRBV2|-|15|-
CARRTDGRPNSPLHF
TGTGCCAGAAGAACCGACGGAAGACCTAATTCACCCCTCCACTTT
>TRBJ2-7|TRBV5-1|TRBD1|15|many
CASSPDRGPGDEQYF
TGCGCCAGCAGCCCCGACAGGGGACCAGGGGACGAGCAGTACTTC
>TRBJ1-6|TRBV29-1|-|12|many
CSVKEGSSPLHF
TGCAGCGTTAAAGAGGGGAGTTCACCCCTCCACTTT
>TRBJ2-1|TRBV6-5|TRBD1|12|many
CASSRNRGEQFF
TGTGCCAGCAGCCGCAACAGGGGAGAGCAGTTCTTC
>TRBJ2-1|TRBV7-6|TRBD2|18|many
CASSSRGGTESSYNEQFF
TGTGCCAGCAGCTCTCGGGGGGGGACTGAAAGCTCCTACAATGAGCAGTTCTTC
>TRBJ2-5|TRBV5-1|-|17|many
CASSLNGLGSFDETQYF
TGCGCCAGCAGCTTGAACGGGCTAGGGTCCTTTGATGAGACCCAGTACTTC
>TRBJ2-7|TRBV30|-|12|many
CAWEYGPYEQYF
TGTGCTTGGGAATACGGGCCCTACGAGCAGTACTTC
>TRBJ1-1|TRBV19|-|14|few
CASYGAGRDTEAFF
TGTGCCAGCTATGGCGCCGGGAGGGACACTGAAGCTTTCTTT
>TRBJ2-7|TRBV3-1|-|13|many
CASSPEGLYEQYF
TGTGCCAGCAGCCCCGAGGGCCTCTACGAGCAGTACTTC
>TRBJ2-1|TRBV7-6|-|14|many
CASWDGQAYNEQFF
TGTGCCAGCTGGGACGGGCAGGCTTACAATGAGCAGTTCTTC
>TRBJ1-4|TRBV6-2/TRBV6-3|-|14|-
CASSFTATNEKLFF
TGTGCCAGCAGTTTCACCGCAACTAATGAAAAACTGTTTTTT
>TRBJ2-1|TRBV6-2/TRBV6-3|-|14|many
CASTRDSPLNEQFF
TGTGCCAGCACTCGGGACTCCCCCTTGAATGAGCAGTTCTTC
>TRBJ2-3|TRBV28|-|15|many
CASSPTSTGTDTQYF
TGTGCCAGCAGCCCGACTAGCACAGGGACAGATACGCAGTATTTT
>TRBJ2-3|TRBV20-1|TRBD2|14|few
CSAVSGSYTDTQYF
TGCAGTGCTGTAAGCGGGAGTTACACAGATACGCAGTATTTT
>TRBJ1-5|TRBV24-1|TRBD1|13|-
CATAGTDNQPQHF
TGTGCCACCGCCGGGACAGATAATCAGCCCCAGCATTTT
>TRBJ2-2|TRBV12-3/TRBV12-4|-|13|-
CASRGTSTGELLF
TGTGCCAGCAGAGGGACAAGCACCGGGGAGCTGTTGTTT
>TRBJ2-3|TRBV5-1|-|16|once
CASSLAPTPGPDTQYF
TGCGCCAGCAGCTTGGCCCCGACTCCTGGCCCAGATACGCAGTATTTT
>TRBJ1-2|TRBV21-1|-|13|few
CASTEWGVYGYTF
TGTGCCAGCACCGAGTGGGGGGTCTATGGCTACACCTTC
>TRBJ2-5|TRBV6-6|-|14|-
CASSYNGPQETQYF
TGTGCCAGCAGTTACAACGGACCCCAAGAGACCCAGTACTTC
>TRBJ2-5|TRBV7-3|-|16|many
CASSTGPSGGQETQYF
TGTGCCAGCAGTACTGGCCCCAGCGGTGGTCAAGAGACCCAGTACTTC
>TRBJ2-2|TRBV15|-|16|many
CATSRDLSRVTGELFF
TGTGCCACCAGCAGAGACCTCTCCAGGGTTACCGGGGAGCTGTTTTTT
>TRBJ2-1|TRBV20-1|TRBD1|15|few
CSAKNLGTGPNEQFF
TGCAGTGCTAAAAATTTAGGGACAGGGCCTAATGAGCAGTTCTTC